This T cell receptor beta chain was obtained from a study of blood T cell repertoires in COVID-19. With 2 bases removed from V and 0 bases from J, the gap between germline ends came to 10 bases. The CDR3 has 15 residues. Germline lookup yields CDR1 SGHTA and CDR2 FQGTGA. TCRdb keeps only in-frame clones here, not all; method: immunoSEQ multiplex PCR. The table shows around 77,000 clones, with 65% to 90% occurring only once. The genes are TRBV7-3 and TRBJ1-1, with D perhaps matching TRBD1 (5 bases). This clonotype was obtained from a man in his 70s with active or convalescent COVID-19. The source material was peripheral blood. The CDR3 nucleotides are TGTGCCAGCAGCTTAGGGGCAGGGATGAACACTGAAGCTTTCTTT. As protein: CASSLGAGMNTEAFF.